These 2 T cell receptor beta chains originate from one sample sequenced in a study of immune characterization of retroperitoneal liposarcoma. One entry per CDR3 protein, called by TCRdb with MiXCR from the PCR reads. The repertoire holds over 15,000 distinct CDR3 sequences, more than 30% seen once, with about 7% in the top ten. The sequenced sample consisted of blood. Receptors were obtained from a male donor with retroperitoneal liposarcoma.

The J gene is TRBJ2-1, the V gene TRBV27; 15 bases match TRBD2. The CDR3 sequence is 14 residues long. CDR1 and CDR2 from the germline V gene are MNHEY and SMNVEV (reference sequence). J gave up 13 bases and V 6 bases, and 7 bases lay outside the gene matches. CDR3: CASRGLAGGETQFF. For the CDR3, the DNA is TGTGCCAGCAGGGGACTAGCGGGAGGAGAGACCCAGTTCTTC.

This clonotype was detected many times. The chain couples TRBV7-2 to TRBJ2-3; 7 positions agree with TRBD2. Trimming at V came to 3 bases and at J to 0 bases, leaving 3 bases not matched to a gene. The CDR3 runs 15 residues. Germline CDR1 and CDR2: SGHTA and FQGNSA. The CDR3 DNA follows: TGTGCCAGCAGCTTCCCCGGGGGGAGCACAGATACGCAGTATTTT. This gives the protein CASSFPGGSTDTQYF. Filled out from reference TRBV7-2 and TRBJ2-3, the complete variable domain reads GAGVSQSPSNKVTEKGKDVELRCDPISGHTALYWYRQSLGQGLEFLIYFQGNSAPDKSGLPSDRFSAERTGGSVSTLTIQRTQQEDSAVYLCASSFPGGSTDTQYFGPGTRLTVL.